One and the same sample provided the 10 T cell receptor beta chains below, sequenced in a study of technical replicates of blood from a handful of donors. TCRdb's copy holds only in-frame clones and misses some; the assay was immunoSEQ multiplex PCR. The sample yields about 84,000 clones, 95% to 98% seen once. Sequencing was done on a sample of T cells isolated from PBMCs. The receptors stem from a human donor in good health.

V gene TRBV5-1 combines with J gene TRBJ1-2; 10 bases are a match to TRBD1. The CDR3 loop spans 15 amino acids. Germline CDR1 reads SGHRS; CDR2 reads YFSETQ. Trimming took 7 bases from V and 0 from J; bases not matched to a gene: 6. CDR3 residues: CASGTGAKSNYGYTF. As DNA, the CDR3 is TGCGCCAGCGGGACAGGGGCCAAATCTAACTATGGCTACACCTTC.

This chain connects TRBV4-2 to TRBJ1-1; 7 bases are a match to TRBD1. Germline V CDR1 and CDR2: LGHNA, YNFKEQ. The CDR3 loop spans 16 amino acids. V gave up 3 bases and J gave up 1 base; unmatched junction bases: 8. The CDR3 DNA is TGTGCCAGCAGCCACTATACCGGACAGGAGAACACTGAAGCTTTCTTT. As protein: CASSHYTGQENTEAFF.

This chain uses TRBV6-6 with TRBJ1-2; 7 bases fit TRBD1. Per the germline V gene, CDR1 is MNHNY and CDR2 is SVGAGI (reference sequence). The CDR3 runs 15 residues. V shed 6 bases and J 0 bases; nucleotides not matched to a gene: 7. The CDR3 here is CASRLGQSPNYGYTF. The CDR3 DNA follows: TGTGCCAGCAGGCTGGGACAGTCTCCTAACTATGGCTACACCTTC.

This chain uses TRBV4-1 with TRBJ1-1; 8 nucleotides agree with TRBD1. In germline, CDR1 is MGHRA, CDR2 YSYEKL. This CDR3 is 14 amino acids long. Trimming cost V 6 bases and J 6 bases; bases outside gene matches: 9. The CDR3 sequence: CASRQTGVVSEAFF. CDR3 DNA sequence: TGCGCCAGCAGGCAGACAGGGGTGGTGTCTGAAGCTTTCTTT.

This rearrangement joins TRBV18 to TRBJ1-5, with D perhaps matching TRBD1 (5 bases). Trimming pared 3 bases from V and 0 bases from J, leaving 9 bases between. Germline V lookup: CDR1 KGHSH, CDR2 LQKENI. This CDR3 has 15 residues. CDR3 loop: CASSPGGYSNQPQHF. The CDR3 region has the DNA TGTGCCAGCTCACCCGGGGGTTATAGCAATCAGCCCCAGCATTTT. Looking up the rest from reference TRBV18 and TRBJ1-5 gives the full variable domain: NAGVMQNPRHLVRRRGQEARLRCSPMKGHSHVYWYRQLPEEGLKFMVYLQKENIIDESGMPKERFSAEFPKEGPSILRIQQVVRGDSAAYFCASSPGGYSNQPQHFGDGTRLSIL.

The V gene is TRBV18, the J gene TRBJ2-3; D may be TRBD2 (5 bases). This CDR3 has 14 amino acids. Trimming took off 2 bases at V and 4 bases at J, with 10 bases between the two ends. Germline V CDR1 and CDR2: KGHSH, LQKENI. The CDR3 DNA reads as TGTGCCAGCTCACCAAGGGAGAAGCCAGATACGCAGTATTTT. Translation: CASSPREKPDTQYF. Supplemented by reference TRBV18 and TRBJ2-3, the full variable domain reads NAGVMQNPRHLVRRRGQEARLRCSPMKGHSHVYWYRQLPEEGLKFMVYLQKENIIDESGMPKERFSAEFPKEGPSILRIQQVVRGDSAAYFCASSPREKPDTQYFGPGTRLTVL.

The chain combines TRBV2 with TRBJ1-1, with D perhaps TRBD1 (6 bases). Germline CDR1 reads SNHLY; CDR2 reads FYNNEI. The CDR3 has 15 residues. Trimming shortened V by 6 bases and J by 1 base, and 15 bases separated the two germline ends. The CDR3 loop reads CASRLQGSRNTEAFF. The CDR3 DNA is TGTGCCAGCAGGCTCCAGGGGTCTAGGAACACTGAAGCTTTCTTT.

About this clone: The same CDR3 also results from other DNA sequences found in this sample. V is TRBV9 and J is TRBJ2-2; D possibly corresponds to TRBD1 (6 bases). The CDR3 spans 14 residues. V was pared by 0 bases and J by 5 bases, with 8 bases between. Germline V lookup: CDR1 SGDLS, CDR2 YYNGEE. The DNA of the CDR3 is TGTGCCAGCAGCGTAGGAGGGGGAACCGGGGAGCTGTTTTTT. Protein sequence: CASSVGGGTGELFF.

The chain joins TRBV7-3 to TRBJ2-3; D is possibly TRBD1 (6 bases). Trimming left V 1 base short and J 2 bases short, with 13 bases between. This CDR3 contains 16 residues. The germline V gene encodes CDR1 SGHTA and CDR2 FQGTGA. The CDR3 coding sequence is TGTGCCAGCAGCTTAAACAGGGTCTCAGTCACAGATACGCAGTATTTT. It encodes CASSLNRVSVTDTQYF.

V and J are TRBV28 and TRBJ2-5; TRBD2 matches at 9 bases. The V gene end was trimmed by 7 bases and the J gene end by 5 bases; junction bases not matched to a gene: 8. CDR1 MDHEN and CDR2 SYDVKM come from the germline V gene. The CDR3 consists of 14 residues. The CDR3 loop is CASNPAGGGETQYF. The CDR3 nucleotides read TGTGCCAGCAACCCAGCGGGGGGAGGGGAGACCCAGTACTTC.